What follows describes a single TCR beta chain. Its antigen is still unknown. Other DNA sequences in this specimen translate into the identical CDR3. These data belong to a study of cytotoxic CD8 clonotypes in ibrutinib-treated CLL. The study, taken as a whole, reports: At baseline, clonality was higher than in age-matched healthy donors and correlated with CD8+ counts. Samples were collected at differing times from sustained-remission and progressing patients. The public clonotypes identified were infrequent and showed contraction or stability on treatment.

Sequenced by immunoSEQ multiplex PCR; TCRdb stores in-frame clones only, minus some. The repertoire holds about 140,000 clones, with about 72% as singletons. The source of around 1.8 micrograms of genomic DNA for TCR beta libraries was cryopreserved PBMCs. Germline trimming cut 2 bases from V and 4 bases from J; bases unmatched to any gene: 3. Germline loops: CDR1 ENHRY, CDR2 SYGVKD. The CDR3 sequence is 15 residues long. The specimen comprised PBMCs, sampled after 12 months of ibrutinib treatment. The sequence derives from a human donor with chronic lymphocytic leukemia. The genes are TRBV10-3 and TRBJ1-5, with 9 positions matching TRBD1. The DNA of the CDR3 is TGTGCCATCAGTGAGCCGGGACAGGGAAATCAGCCCCAGCATTTT. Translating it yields CAISEPGQGNQPQHF.